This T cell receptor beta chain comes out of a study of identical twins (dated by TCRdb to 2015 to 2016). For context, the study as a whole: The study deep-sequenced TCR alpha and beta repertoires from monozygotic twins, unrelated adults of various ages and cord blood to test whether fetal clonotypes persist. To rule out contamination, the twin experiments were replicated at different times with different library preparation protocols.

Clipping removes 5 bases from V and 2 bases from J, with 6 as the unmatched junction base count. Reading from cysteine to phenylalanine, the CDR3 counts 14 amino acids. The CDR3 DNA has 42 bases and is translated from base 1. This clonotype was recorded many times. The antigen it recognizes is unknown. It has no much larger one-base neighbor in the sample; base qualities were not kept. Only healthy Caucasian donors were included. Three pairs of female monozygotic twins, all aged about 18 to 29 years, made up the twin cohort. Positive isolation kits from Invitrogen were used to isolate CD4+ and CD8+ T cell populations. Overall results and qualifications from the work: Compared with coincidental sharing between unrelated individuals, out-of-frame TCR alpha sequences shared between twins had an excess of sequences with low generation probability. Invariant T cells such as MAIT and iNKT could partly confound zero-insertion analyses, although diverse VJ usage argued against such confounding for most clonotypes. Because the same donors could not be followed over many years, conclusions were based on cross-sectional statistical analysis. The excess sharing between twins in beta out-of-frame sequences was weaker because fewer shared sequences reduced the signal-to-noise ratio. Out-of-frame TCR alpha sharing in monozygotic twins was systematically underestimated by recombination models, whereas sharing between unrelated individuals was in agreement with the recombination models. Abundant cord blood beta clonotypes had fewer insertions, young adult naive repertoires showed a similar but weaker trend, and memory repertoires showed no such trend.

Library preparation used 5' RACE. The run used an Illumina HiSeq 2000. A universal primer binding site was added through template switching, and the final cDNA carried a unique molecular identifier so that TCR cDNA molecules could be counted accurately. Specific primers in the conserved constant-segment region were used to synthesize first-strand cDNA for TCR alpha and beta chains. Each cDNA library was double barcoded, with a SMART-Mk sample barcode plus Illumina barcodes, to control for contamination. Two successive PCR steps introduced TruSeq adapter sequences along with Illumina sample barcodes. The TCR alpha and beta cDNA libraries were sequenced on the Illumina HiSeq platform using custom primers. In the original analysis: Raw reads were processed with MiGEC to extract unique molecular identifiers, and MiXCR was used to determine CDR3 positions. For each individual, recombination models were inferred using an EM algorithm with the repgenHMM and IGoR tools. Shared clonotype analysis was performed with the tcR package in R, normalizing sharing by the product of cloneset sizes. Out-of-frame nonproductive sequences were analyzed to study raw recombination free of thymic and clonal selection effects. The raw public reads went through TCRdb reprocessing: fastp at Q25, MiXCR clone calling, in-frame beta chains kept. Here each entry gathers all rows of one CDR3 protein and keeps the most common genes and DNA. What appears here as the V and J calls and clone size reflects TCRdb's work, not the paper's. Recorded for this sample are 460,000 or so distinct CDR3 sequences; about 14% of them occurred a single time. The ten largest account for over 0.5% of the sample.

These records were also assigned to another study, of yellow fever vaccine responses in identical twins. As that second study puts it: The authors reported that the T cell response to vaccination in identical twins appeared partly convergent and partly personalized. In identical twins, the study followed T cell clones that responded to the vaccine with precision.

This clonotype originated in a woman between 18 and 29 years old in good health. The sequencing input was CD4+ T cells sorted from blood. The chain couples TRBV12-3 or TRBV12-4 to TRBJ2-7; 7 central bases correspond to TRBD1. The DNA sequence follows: TGTGCCAGCAGTCCGGGACAGCGGACCTACGAGCAGTACTTC. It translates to CASSPGQRTYEQYF.